These T cell receptor beta chains were read from a single sample in a study of T cell responses to AZD1222 COVID-19 vaccine. TCRdb's copy holds only in-frame clones and misses some; the assay was immunoSEQ multiplex PCR. The sample contains approximately 150,000 clones, around 93% of which appear only once. Specimen: peripheral blood, collected on day 0 of AZD1222 vaccination. These TCRs come from an adult in good health. Both conserved end residues are part of each CDR3. A D gene is named only where the DNA matches it firmly. Expanded clones get a size class; other rows say once, few or many, or leave the size out.

abundance	d_gene	v_gene	j_gene	CDR3nt	CDR3aa
.	TRBD1	TRBV6-2/TRBV6-3	TRBJ1-6	TGTGCCAGCAGCGAATTCAGGACAGGTCCTAATTCACCCCTCCACTTT	CASSEFRTGPNSPLHF
.	TRBD1	TRBV6-2/TRBV6-3	TRBJ2-3	TGTGCCAGCAGCCCCCAGGGACAGGGGGCGACAGATACGCAGTATTTT	CASSPQGQGATDTQYF
.	.	TRBV11-2	TRBJ1-2	TGTGCCAGCAGGCAGGGTCGAAGCTTCTATGGCTACACCTTC	CASRQGRSFYGYTF
.	.	TRBV13	TRBJ2-7	TGTGCCAGCAGCTTAGATCCAGCCTCCTCCTACGAGCAGTACTTC	CASSLDPASSYEQYF
.	.	TRBV9	TRBJ2-1	TGTGCCAGCAGCGTACAGCAGGGTGGGTACAATGAGCAGTTCTTC	CASSVQQGGYNEQFF
.	.	TRBV5-1	TRBJ1-4	TGCGCCAGCAGCTTGGTGGCAGCAAGCAATGAAAAACTGTTTTTT	CASSLVAASNEKLFF
.	.	TRBV6-2/TRBV6-3	TRBJ2-2	TGTGCCAGCAGTAGGGTTTCCGCCAAAGTCACCGGGGAGCTGTTTTTT	CASSRVSAKVTGELFF
.	TRBD2	TRBV24-1	TRBJ2-1	TGTGCCACCAGTGATCCGGCGGCGGGGGGCCGCAATGAGCAGTTCTTC	CATSDPAAGGRNEQFF
.	.	TRBV20-1	TRBJ1-2	TGCAGTGCTAGTTCCGGGAGATTTAACTATGGCTACACCTTC	CSASSGRFNYGYTF
.	.	TRBV2	TRBJ1-1	TGTGCCAGCGGTCAGGGGTTGGGAGCTTTCTTT	CASGQGLGAFF
.	.	TRBV27	TRBJ2-7	TGTGCCAGCAGTTTAGGTGGGGTCCTCCCAAGCTACGAGCAGTACTTC	CASSLGGVLPSYEQYF
medium-sized	TRBD2	TRBV14	TRBJ2-1	TGTGCCAGCAGCCTACTAGCGGGAGGGGCCTATGAGCAGTTCTTC	CASSLLAGGAYEQFF
.	TRBD2	TRBV6-1	TRBJ2-1	TGTGCCAGCAGTGAGGAGATAGCGGGAGGGCAGCAGTTCTTC	CASSEEIAGGQQFF
.	.	TRBV10-3	TRBJ1-2	TGTGCCACCCAGTACTCCCAAGATGGCTACACCTTC	CATQYSQDGYTF
.	TRBD1	TRBV19	TRBJ1-1	TGTGCCAGCGGGACAGGGAAGGGAACTGAAGCTTTCTTT	CASGTGKGTEAFF
.	.	TRBV2	TRBJ2-7	TGTGCCAGCAGATGGGACGGGCACTACGAGCAGTACTTC	CASRWDGHYEQYF
.	.	TRBV5-5	TRBJ2-7	TGTGCCAGCAGCCTAGGGACAGTGGGGGGTCGCGAGCAGTACTTC	CASSLGTVGGREQYF
.	TRBD1	TRBV6-1	TRBJ2-7	TGTGCCAGCAGTGTTATACTCTCCGGGACAGGCCTCAACGAGCAGTACTTC	CASSVILSGTGLNEQYF
.	.	TRBV6-2/TRBV6-3	TRBJ2-6	TGTGCCAGCAGTTATAGGGAAAGCTCTGGGGCCAACGTCCTGACTTTC	CASSYRESSGANVLTF